These 27 T cell receptor beta chains originate from one sample sequenced in a study of T-cell memory formation after mild COVID-19. TCRdb processed the 5' RACE reads anew with MiXCR; each CDR3 protein has one entry. The table shows roughly 100,000 distinct CDR3 sequences, with under 15% occurring only once. Sequenced sample: PBMCs or a T cell subset sorted from them (not recorded which). Receptor source: an adult woman who had mild COVID-19 (a few samples of this study predate the infection). Cell type and time point are not known.

The chain is built from TRBV24-1 and TRBJ2-7; D is perhaps TRBD1 or TRBD2 (5 bases each). The CDR3 runs 14 residues. The V and J ends lost 4 bases and 2 bases respectively, with 11 bases between them. CDR1 and CDR2 (germline): KGHDR, SFDVKD. In DNA form, the CDR3 reads TGTGCCACCAGTGAACCCGGGGCCACCTACGAGCAGTACTTC. It specifies CATSEPGATYEQYF.

This clonotype appeared a few times. The chain couples TRBV6-5 to TRBJ2-5; 8 bases are shared with TRBD1. Germline assignment: CDR1 MNHEY and CDR2 SVGAGI. This CDR3 has 14 residues. Trimming took 6 bases from V and 9 from J; bases not matched to a gene: 12. The CDR3 DNA sequence: TGTGCCAGCAGCTTAGGGGGACAGGAGGGGTCCCAGTACTTC. It translates to CASSLGGQEGSQYF.

The gene calls are TRBV15 and TRBJ2-1, with 8 bases that match TRBD2. Germline CDR1 and CDR2: LNHNV and YYDKDF (reference sequence). The CDR3 is 17 amino acids. The trim removed 0 bases at V and 5 bases at J, leaving 9 bases unmatched. The CDR3 nucleotides are TGTGCCACCAGCAGAGATGGGACGGGAGGGCCAAACAATGAGCAGTTCTTC. Encoded protein: CATSRDGTGGPNNEQFF. The variable domain in full, completed from reference TRBV15 and TRBJ2-1, reads DAMVIQNPRYQVTQFGKPVTLSCSQTLNHNVMYWYQQKSSQAPKLLFHYYDKDFNNEADTPDNFQSRRPNTSFCFLDIRSPGLGDTAMYLCATSRDGTGGPNNEQFFGPGTRLTVL.

In its sample, this clonotype was seen a few times. The chain combines TRBV4-3 with TRBJ2-3; 8 bases map to TRBD2. This CDR3 has 16 amino acids. Germline V lookup: CDR1 LGHNA, CDR2 YSLEER. V was pared by 4 bases and J by 3 bases, with 9 bases of the junction left unmatched. The CDR3 DNA sequence: TGCGCCAGCAGCCCCACCGAGCGGGAGATGACAGATACGCAGTATTTT. As protein: CASSPTEREMTDTQYF.

This clonotype has at least ten counts. The V call is TRBV7-3, the J call TRBJ2-5; no definite D call. Germline loops: CDR1 SGHTA, CDR2 FQGTGA. The CDR3 is 13 residues long. V dropped 5 bases and J dropped 5 bases, with 12 bases sitting between them. CDR3 in DNA: TGTGCCAGCAGCACTAATCCTTTGGAGACCCAGTACTTC. This sequence encodes CASSTNPLETQYF.

This clonotype has at least ten counts. The chain joins TRBV7-9 to TRBJ2-1; D gene unclear. Trimming took off 5 bases at V and 7 bases at J, with 12 bases between the two ends. Germline-derived CDR1 and CDR2 are SEHNR and FQNEAQ (reference sequence). The CDR3 consists of 13 residues. The CDR3 reads CASSPPQANEQFF. The CDR3 DNA reads TGTGCCAGCAGCCCACCCCAGGCGAATGAGCAGTTCTTC.

The chain recombines TRBV6-5 with TRBJ2-2, with no clear D. The CDR3 is made up of 12 amino acids. CDR1 and CDR2 (germline): MNHEY, SVGAGI. Trimming stripped 8 bases from V and 5 bases from J, with 9 bases between. The CDR3 reads CASGLYTGELFF. CDR3 coding DNA: TGTGCCAGCGGGCTCTATACCGGGGAGCTGTTTTTT.

The genes are TRBV7-6 and TRBJ2-2; tentative D call: TRBD2 (6 bases). With 2 bases removed from V and 6 bases from J, the gap between germline ends came to 22 bases. Germline V gene lookup returns CDR1 SGHVS and CDR2 FNYEAQ. There are 18 residues in the CDR3. This CDR3 is CASSLFSGGQGGAGELFF. In DNA, the CDR3 is TGTGCCAGCAGCTTATTTTCCGGCGGGCAGGGAGGCGCCGGGGAGCTGTTTTTT.

The gene calls are TRBV5-1 and TRBJ2-2, with D possibly called TRBD1 or TRBD2 (5 bases each). Trimming cost V 2 bases and J 0 bases, with 11 bases left between them. CDR1 SGHRS and CDR2 YFSETQ come from the germline V gene. The CDR3 covers 16 residues. Written as DNA, the CDR3 is TGCGCCAGCAGCTTACCCGGGGCGGCGAACACCGGGGAGCTGTTTTTT. It yields the protein CASSLPGAANTGELFF.

The V and J genes are TRBV24-1 and TRBJ2-1; 8 nucleotides match TRBD2. The CDR3 sequence is 15 residues long. J was trimmed by 4 bases and V by 4 bases; bases with no gene match: 5. Germline V CDR1 and CDR2: KGHDR, SFDVKD. The chain's CDR3 is CATSDLEREYNEQFF. DNA of the CDR3: TGTGCCACCAGTGACTTGGAGCGGGAGTACAATGAGCAGTTCTTC.

Many counts were recorded for this clonotype. The chain combines TRBV7-6 with TRBJ2-1, with no clear D. The germline V gene has CDR1 SGHVS and CDR2 FNYEAQ. CDR3 length equals 13 residues. V lost 2 bases and J 7 bases, leaving 9 bases between the germline ends. The CDR3 DNA is TGTGCCAGCAGCTTAAAAGGGTATAATGAGCAGTTCTTC. It is translated as CASSLKGYNEQFF.

This clonotype has only a few counts. This chain uses TRBV12-3 or TRBV12-4 with TRBJ2-1; 12 bases are shared with TRBD2. V was clipped by 3 bases and J by 5 bases; unmatched bases: 5. The CDR3 runs 16 residues. The CDR3 nucleotides read TGTGCCAGCAGTTTCCCTAGCGGGGGGGCGGACAATGAGCAGTTCTTC. The encoded protein is CASSFPSGGADNEQFF.

The sample holds a few counts of this clonotype. The CDR3 region has the DNA TGCGCCAGCAGCTTGGTTTCAGGGATCTCCTACGAGCAGTACTTC. This translates into CASSLVSGISYEQYF. This rearrangement joins TRBV5-1 to TRBJ2-7; weak D call: TRBD1 (5 bases). V was clipped by 0 bases and J by 0 bases, with 10 bases between them. The CDR3 covers 15 residues. Germline V lookup: CDR1 SGHRS, CDR2 YFSETQ.

This clonotype has only a few counts. This chain links TRBV7-2 with TRBJ2-3; 7 nucleotides line up with TRBD2. This CDR3 spans 15 amino acids. Germline CDR1 SGHTA, CDR2 FQGNSA. The trim removed 4 bases at V and 2 bases at J, leaving 6 bases unmatched. The CDR3 is CASSSKREFTDTQYF. Here the CDR3 DNA reads TGTGCCAGCAGCTCAAAGCGGGAATTCACAGATACGCAGTATTTT.

This clonotype was seen a handful of times. This chain connects TRBV4-1 to TRBJ2-1, with a possible D match to TRBD1 (6 bases). V lost 1 base and J lost 6, with 10 bases in between. This CDR3 is 14 amino acids long. Germline loops: CDR1 MGHRA, CDR2 YSYEKL. CDR3 sequence reads: CASSQGRQVNEQFF. The CDR3 region has the DNA TGCGCCAGCAGCCAAGGCCGACAGGTCAATGAGCAGTTCTTC.

J is TRBJ1-2 and V is TRBV13; 11 bases agree with TRBD1. V lost 5 bases, J lost 5 bases, and 13 bases stayed unmatched. This CDR3 contains 17 residues. The V gene's germline CDR1 is PRHDT and CDR2 FYEKMQ (reference sequence). CDR3 protein: CASSGRRGTGGGYGYTF. The DNA for the CDR3 is TGTGCCAGCAGCGGCCGCCGTGGGACAGGGGGAGGGTATGGCTACACCTTC.

The gene calls are TRBV30 and TRBJ2-2; 9 bases are a match to TRBD1. V shed 2 bases, J shed 4 bases, and the junction held 2 bases outside the gene matches. The CDR3 spans 14 residues. Germline values: CDR1 GTSNPN, CDR2 SVGIG (reference sequence). The CDR3 nucleotides are TGTGCCTGGAGTACGACAGGGGGCACCGGGGAGCTGTTTTTT. Amino acid sequence: CAWSTTGGTGELFF.

The chain links TRBV15 to TRBJ2-2; a possible D gene is TRBD2 (6 bases). The ends were cut back, 7 bases at V and 3 bases at J, with 18 bases in the middle. There are 16 residues in the CDR3. The germline V gene has CDR1 LNHNV and CDR2 YYDKDF (reference sequence). For the CDR3, the DNA is TGTGCCACCAAAAACTCCGACGGGGGAGACACCGGGGAGCTGTTTTTT. It specifies CATKNSDGGDTGELFF.

This clonotype was counted between two and nine times. The chain carries TRBV5-1 and TRBJ2-3, with D possibly TRBD1 on 6 matching bases. Germline CDR1 and CDR2: SGHRS and YFSETQ. The V end lost 0 bases, the J end lost 4 bases, and 21 bases lay between the germline ends. The CDR3 covers 18 residues. The CDR3 loop is CASSLEIQQGPGADTQYF. Here the CDR3 DNA reads TGCGCCAGCAGCTTGGAAATCCAGCAGGGTCCAGGGGCAGATACGCAGTATTTT.

At least ten counts were recorded for this clonotype. The rearrangement uses TRBV5-1 and TRBJ2-7; TRBD1 matches at 9 bases. CDR3 length equals 14 residues. CDR1 is SGHRS, CDR2 YFSETQ, per germline. The trim removed 2 bases at V and 5 bases at J, leaving 5 bases unmatched. This CDR3 reads CASSLGQGPNEQYF. DNA of the CDR3: TGCGCCAGCAGCTTAGGACAGGGGCCCAACGAGCAGTACTTC.

CDR3 residues: CATSIGRWANTGELFF. The DNA for the CDR3 is TGTGCCACCAGCATAGGTCGGTGGGCGAACACCGGGGAGCTGTTTTTT. This chain joins TRBV15 and TRBJ2-2; D unclear. The CDR3 covers 16 residues. Trimming removed 4 bases from V and 0 bases from J, with 12 bases in between. CDR1 and CDR2 (germline): LNHNV, YYDKDF (reference sequence).

The rearrangement joins TRBV20-1 to TRBJ2-2; a weak D match, TRBD1 (6 bases). The V and J ends lost 5 bases and 4 bases respectively, with 11 bases between them. Germline CDR1 reads DFQATT; CDR2 reads SNEGSKA (reference sequence). There are 13 residues in the CDR3. The CDR3 spells CSAEDRFTGELFF. The CDR3 DNA reads TGCAGTGCTGAGGACAGATTCACCGGGGAGCTGTTTTTT.

The rearrangement joins TRBV7-8 to TRBJ2-1; 8 positions agree with TRBD1. Germline lookup yields CDR1 SGHVS and CDR2 FQNEAQ. This CDR3 contains 17 residues. J lost 2 bases, V lost 1 base, and 7 bases had no gene match. The CDR3 coding sequence is TGTGCCAGCAGCTTAGGAGTCAGGACAGGGACCTACAATGAGCAGTTCTTC. Encoded protein: CASSLGVRTGTYNEQFF. Complete variable domain (other parts from reference TRBV7-8 and TRBJ2-1): GAGVSQSPRYKVAKRGQDVALRCDPISGHVSLFWYQQALGQGPEFLTYFQNEAQLDKSGLPSDRFFAERPEGSVSTLKIQRTQQEDSAVYLCASSLGVRTGTYNEQFFGPGTRLTVL.

This chain connects TRBV14 to TRBJ2-1; 7 bases are a match to TRBD2. The germline V gene encodes CDR1 SGHDN and CDR2 FVKESK. The V segment lost 4 bases and the J segment 5 bases; nucleotides outside the gene matches: 5. This CDR3 region has 14 residues. The CDR3 DNA reads TGTGCCAGCAGCCTTGCGGGAGCTAACAATGAGCAGTTCTTC. Protein sequence: CASSLAGANNEQFF.

This clonotype came up a few times. The J gene is TRBJ1-1, the V gene TRBV5-6, with 9 positions matching TRBD1. V trimming: 4 bases; J trimming: 3 bases; junction bases outside the gene matches: 4. This CDR3 spans 14 amino acids. Germline V gives CDR1 SGHDT, CDR2 YYEEEE. CDR3 protein: CASSPTGGDTEAFF. DNA of the CDR3: TGTGCCAGCAGCCCGACAGGGGGGGACACTGAAGCTTTCTTT. Complete variable domain (other parts from reference TRBV5-6 and TRBJ1-1): DAGVTQSPTHLIKTRGQQVTLRCSPKSGHDTVSWYQQALGQGPQFIFQYYEEEERQRGNFPDRFSGHQFPNYSSELNVNALLLGDSALYLCASSPTGGDTEAFFGQGTRLTVV.

This clonotype was found once. Being one base from a much bigger clone, this may be a read error. The V and J genes are TRBV11-2 and TRBJ2-3; D possibly corresponds to TRBD1 (6 bases). The CDR3 runs 15 residues. CDR1 and CDR2 from the germline V gene are SGHAT and FQNNGV. Trimming took off 1 base at V and 6 bases at J, with 14 bases between the two ends. The CDR3 nucleotides are TGTGCCAGCAGCTTAGTTCAGGGGCCCCATGATACGCAGTATTTT. Amino acids: CASSLVQGPHDTQYF.

This CDR3 reads CSARDLQGVSNNEQFF. The CDR3 coding sequence is TGCAGTGCTAGAGATCTTCAGGGGGTCAGCAACAATGAGCAGTTCTTC. V usage is TRBV20-1 and J usage is TRBJ2-1; 7 nucleotides align to TRBD1. The germline V gene encodes CDR1 DFQATT and CDR2 SNEGSKA (reference sequence). CDR3 length: 16 residues. The V gene end was trimmed by 0 bases and the J gene end by 5 bases; junction bases not matched to a gene: 10.